This T cell receptor beta chain was profiled in a study of radiotherapy plus CTLA-4 blockade in lung cancer. On this clone itself: The antigen is undetermined.

The study, taken as a whole, reports: Early clone dynamics of blood T cells, plus interferon-beta, reportedly predicted response best. Tumor-origin TCR clones grew in blood after radiotherapy plus ipilimumab.

Patients with chemo-refractory metastatic non-small-cell lung cancer received focal radiation plus CTLA-4 blockade with ipilimumab. The data were produced by immunoSEQ multiplex PCR, yet TCRdb's version contains in-frame clones alone and is incomplete. The sample holds 60,000 to 70,000 clones, around 81% seen once. Germline V CDR1 and CDR2: SEHNR, FQNEAQ (reference sequence). V dropped 2 bases and J dropped 4 bases, with 6 bases sitting between them. This CDR3 is 13 amino acids long. The chain combines TRBV7-9 with TRBJ2-1; a possible D gene is TRBD2 (5 bases). The receptor was isolated from a human donor with non-small cell lung cancer who had a partial response to radiotherapy plus ipilimumab. The source was peripheral blood, collected from a patient treated with radiotherapy plus ipilimumab. The CDR3 DNA follows: TGTGCCAGCAGCTTAACGGGATACAATGAGCAGTTCTTC. Residues: CASSLTGYNEQFF.